What follows describes a single TCR beta chain. Its antigen is as yet unknown. The record originates from a study of CD8+ T cells in alopecia areata. Whole-study findings and limits: Normal scalp had lower clonality than lesional scalp, with alopecia totalis/universalis lesions showing this most strongly. Mice gave a clearer picture of TCR sharing than patients did, possibly for HLA-related reasons.

TCR sequencing used cDNA made by reverse transcription of extracted RNA. Here immunoSEQ multiplex PCR was the method, and the copy in TCRdb shows in-frame clones only, minus some. The sample lists about 140,000 clones, about three fifths seen once, with around 34% in the top ten. Germline V gene data show CDR1 as SGDLS and CDR2 as YYNGEE. Trimming stripped 3 bases from V and 6 bases from J, with 9 bases between. The length of the CDR3 is 13 residues. This receptor was taken from a human donor in good health. Input material: CD8+ T cells sorted from blood. The rearrangement links TRBV9 to TRBJ2-2; no clear D gene. The CDR3 is CASSAHSAGELFF. Written as DNA, the CDR3 is TGTGCCAGCAGCGCGCATAGTGCCGGGGAGCTGTTTTTT.